The clone carrying this TCR beta chain was observed at least ten times. Its antigen is unidentified. Germline CDR1 reads MNHEY; CDR2 reads SVGEGT. The CDR3 runs to 18 residues. Losses at the gene ends were 3 bases for V and 7 bases for J; bases not matched to a gene: 11. TCR beta CDR3 regions were amplified from RNA. TCR CDR3 regions were first amplified by RT-PCR with HTBI primers. MiXCR, applied by TCRdb to the multiplex PCR reads, yields one record per CDR3 protein. The table has 700,000 or so distinct CDR3 sequences, approximately 14% seen once. This sample is part of a study of T cells in Graves' hyperthyroidism and ophthalmopathy. Study observations and caveats: Among clonotypes expanded in thyroid above 0.001, most were also found in blood.

Material for sequencing was blood. V and J are TRBV6-2 or TRBV6-3 and TRBJ2-1, with 14 bases fitting TRBD2. The clonotype comes from a woman between 45 and 65 years old with Graves' ophthalmopathy. The CDR3 DNA follows: TGTGCCAGCAGTTATGTGGGACTAGCGGGAGTACGGATTAATGAGCAGTTCTTC. This translates into CASSYVGLAGVRINEQFF.